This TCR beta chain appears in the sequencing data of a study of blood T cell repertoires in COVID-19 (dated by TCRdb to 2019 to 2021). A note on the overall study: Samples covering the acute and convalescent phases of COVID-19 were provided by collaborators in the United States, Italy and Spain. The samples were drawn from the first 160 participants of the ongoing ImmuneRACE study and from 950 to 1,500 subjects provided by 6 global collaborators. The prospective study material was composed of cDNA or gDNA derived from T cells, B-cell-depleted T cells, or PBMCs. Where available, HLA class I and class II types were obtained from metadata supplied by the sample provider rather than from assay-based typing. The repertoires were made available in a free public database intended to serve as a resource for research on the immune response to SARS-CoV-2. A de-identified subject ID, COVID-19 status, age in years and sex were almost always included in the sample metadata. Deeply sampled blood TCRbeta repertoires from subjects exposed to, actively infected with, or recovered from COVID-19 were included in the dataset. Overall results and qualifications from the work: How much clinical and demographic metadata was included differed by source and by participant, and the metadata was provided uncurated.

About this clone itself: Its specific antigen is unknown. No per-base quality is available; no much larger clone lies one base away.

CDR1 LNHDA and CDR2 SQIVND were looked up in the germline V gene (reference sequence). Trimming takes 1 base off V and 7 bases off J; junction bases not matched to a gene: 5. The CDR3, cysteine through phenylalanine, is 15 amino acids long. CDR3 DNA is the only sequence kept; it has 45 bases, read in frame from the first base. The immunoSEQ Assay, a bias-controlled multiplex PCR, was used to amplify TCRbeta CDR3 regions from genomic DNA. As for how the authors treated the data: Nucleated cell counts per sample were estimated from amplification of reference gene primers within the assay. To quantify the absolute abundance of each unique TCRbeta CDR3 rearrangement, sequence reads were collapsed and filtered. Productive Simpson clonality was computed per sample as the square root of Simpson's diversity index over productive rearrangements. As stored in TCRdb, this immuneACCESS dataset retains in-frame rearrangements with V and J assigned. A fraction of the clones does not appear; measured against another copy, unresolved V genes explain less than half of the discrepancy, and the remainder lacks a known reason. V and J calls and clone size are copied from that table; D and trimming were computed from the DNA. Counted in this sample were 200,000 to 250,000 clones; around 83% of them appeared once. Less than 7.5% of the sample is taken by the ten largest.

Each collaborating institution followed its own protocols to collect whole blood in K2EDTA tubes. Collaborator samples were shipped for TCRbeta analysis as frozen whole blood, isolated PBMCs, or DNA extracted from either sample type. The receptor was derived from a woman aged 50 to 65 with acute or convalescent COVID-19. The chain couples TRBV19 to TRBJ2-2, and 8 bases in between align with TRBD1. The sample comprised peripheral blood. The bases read TGTGCCAGTAGTATAGTAACAGGGGGTCACGGGGAGCTGTTTTTT. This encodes CASSIVTGGHGELFF.